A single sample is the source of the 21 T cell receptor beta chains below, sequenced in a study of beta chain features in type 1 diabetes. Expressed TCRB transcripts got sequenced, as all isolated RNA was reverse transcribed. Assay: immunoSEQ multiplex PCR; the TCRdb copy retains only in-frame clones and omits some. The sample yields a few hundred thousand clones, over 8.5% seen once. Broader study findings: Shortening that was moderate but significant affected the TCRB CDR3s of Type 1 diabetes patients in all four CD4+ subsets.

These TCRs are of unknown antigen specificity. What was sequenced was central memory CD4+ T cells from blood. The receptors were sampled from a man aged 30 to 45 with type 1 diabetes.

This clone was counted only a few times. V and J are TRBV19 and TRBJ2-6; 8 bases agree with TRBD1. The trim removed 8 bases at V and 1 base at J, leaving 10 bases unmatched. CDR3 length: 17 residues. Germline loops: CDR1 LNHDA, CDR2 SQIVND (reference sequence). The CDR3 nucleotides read TGTGCCAGTGGAGTAGGACAGGGTGATTCTGGGGCCAACGTCCTGACTTTC. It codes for CASGVGQGDSGANVLTF.

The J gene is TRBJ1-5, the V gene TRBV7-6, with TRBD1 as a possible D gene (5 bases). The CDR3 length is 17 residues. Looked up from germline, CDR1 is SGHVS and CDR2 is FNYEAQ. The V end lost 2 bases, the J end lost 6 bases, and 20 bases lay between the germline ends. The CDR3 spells CASSLTPLRQGGQPQHF. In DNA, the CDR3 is TGTGCCAGCAGCTTAACCCCCCTTCGGCAGGGTGGTCAGCCCCAGCATTTT. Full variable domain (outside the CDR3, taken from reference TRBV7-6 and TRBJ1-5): GAGVSQSPRYKVTKRGQDVALRCDPISGHVSLYWYRQALGQGPEFLTYFNYEAQQDKSGLPNDRFSAERPEGSISTLTIQRTEQRDSAMYRCASSLTPLRQGGQPQHFGDGTRLSIL.

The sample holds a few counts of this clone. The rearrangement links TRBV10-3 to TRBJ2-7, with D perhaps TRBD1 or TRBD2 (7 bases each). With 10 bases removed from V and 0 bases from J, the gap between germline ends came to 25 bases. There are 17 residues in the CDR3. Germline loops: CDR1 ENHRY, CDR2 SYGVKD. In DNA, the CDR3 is TGTGCCAGCACGGGACAGCGCCTAGCGGACCGCTCCTACGAGCAGTACTTC. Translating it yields CASTGQRLADRSYEQYF.

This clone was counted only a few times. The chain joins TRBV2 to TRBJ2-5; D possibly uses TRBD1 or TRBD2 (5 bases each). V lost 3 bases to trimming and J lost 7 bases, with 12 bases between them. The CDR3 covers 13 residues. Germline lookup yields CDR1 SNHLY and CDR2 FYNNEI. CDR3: CASSDASTGTQYF. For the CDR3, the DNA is TGTGCCAGCAGTGATGCTAGCACAGGGACCCAGTACTTC.

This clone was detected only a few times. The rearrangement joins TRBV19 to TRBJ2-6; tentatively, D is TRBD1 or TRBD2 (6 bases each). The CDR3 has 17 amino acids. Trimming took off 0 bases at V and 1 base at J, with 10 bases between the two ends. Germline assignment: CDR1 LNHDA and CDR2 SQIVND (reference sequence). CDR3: CASSIEGGASGANVLTF. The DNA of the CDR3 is TGTGCCAGTAGTATAGAGGGGGGCGCGTCTGGGGCCAACGTCCTGACTTTC.

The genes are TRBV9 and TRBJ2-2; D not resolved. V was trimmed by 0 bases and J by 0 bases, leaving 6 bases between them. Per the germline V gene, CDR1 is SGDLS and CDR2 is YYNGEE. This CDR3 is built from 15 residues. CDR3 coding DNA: TGTGCCAGCAGCGTAGGAACAACGAACACCGGGGAGCTGTTTTTT. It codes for CASSVGTTNTGELFF.

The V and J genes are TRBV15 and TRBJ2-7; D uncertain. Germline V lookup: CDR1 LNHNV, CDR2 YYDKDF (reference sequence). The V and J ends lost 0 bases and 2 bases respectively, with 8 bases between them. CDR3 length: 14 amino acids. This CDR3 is CATSRDTVPYEQYF. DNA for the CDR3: TGTGCCACCAGCAGAGATACGGTTCCCTACGAGCAGTACTTC.

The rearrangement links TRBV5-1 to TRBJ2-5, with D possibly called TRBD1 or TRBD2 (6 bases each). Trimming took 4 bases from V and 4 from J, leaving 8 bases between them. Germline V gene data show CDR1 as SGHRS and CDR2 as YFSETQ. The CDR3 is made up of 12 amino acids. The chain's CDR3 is CASSPGAETQYF. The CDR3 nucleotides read TGCGCCAGCAGCCCGGGGGCAGAGACCCAGTACTTC.

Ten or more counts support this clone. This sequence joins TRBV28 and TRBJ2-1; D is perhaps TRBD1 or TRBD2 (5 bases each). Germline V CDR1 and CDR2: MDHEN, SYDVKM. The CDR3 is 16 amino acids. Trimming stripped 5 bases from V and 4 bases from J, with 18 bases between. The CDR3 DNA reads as TGTGCCAGCAGTCCGACCGGGACGAGAGGGTACAATGAGCAGTTCTTC. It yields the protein CASSPTGTRGYNEQFF.

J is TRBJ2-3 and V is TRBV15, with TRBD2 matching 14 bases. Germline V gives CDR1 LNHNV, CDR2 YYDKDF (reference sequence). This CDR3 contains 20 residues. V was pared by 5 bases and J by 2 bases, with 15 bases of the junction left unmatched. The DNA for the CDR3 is TGTGCCACCAGCCGCCTACCCTCCGGGACTAGCGGGAGTTTCACAGATACGCAGTATTTT. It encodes CATSRLPSGTSGSFTDTQYF.

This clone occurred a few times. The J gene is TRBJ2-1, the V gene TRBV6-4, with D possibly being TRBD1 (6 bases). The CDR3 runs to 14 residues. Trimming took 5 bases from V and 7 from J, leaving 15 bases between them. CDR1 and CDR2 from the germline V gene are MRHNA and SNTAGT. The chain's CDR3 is CASSPKKGVNEQFF. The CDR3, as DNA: TGTGCCAGCAGTCCGAAAAAGGGGGTGAATGAGCAGTTCTTC.

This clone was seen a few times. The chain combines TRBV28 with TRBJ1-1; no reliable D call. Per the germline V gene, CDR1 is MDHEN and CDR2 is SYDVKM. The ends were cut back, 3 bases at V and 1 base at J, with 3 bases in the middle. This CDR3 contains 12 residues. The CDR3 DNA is TGTGCCAGCAGTTTTAGGAACACTGAAGCTTTCTTT. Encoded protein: CASSFRNTEAFF.

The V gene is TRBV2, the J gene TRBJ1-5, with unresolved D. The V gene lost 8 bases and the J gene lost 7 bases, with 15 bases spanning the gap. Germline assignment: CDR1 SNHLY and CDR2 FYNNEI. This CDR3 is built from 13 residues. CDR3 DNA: TGTGCCAGCTTTATTCGGCAGGCGCAGCCCCAGCATTTT. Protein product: CASFIRQAQPQHF.

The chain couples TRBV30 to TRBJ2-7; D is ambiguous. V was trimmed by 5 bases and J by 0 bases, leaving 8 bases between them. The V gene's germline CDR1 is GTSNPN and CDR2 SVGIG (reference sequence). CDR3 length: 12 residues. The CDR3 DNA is TGTGCCTGGCGACCGAGCTCCTACGAGCAGTACTTC. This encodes CAWRPSSYEQYF.

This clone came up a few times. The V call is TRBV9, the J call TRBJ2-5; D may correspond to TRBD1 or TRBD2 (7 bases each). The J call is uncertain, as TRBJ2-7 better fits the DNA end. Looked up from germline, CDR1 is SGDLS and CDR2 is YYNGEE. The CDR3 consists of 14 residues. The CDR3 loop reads CASSARQGGGEQYF. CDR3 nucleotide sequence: TGTGCCAGCAGCGCGCGACAGGGAGGGGGCGAGCAGTACTTC.

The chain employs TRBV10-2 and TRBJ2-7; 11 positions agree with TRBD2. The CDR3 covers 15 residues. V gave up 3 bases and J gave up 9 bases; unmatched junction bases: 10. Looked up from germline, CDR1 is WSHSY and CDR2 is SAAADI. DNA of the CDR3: TGCGCCAGCAGTGAACTAGCGGGAGACCCCTCACGGCAGTACTTC. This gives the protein CASSELAGDPSRQYF.

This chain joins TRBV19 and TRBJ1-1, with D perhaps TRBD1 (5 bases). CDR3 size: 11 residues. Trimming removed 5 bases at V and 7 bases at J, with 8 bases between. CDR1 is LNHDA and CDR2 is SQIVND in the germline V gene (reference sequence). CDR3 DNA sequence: TGTGCCAGTAGTTGGGGGATTGAAGCTTTCTTT. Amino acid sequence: CASSWGIEAFF.

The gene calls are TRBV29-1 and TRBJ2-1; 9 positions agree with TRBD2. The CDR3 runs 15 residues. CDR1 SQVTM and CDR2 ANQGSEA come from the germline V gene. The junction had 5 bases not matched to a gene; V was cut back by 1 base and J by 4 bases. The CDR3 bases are TGCAGCGTTGAAGGGGCGGGAGGGTCTTACAATGAGCAGTTCTTC. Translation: CSVEGAGGSYNEQFF.

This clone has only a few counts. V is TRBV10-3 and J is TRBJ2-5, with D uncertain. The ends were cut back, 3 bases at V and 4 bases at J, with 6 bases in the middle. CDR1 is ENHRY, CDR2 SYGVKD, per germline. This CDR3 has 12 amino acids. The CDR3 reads CAISDISETQYF. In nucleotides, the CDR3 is TGTGCCATCAGTGATATCTCAGAGACCCAGTACTTC.

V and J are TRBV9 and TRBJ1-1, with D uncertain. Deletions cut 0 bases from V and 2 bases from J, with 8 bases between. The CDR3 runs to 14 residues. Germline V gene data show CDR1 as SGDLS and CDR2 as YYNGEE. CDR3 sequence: CASSVDHSNTEAFF. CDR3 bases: TGTGCCAGCAGCGTAGATCACAGCAACACTGAAGCTTTCTTT.

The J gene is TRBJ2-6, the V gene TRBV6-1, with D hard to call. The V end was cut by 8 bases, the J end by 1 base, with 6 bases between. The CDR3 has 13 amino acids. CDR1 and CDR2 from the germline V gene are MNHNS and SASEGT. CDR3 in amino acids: CASGISGANVLTF. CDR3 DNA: TGTGCCAGCGGCATATCTGGGGCCAACGTCCTGACTTTC.